Each of the 5 T cell receptor beta chains below was sequenced from the same sample in a study of blood T cell repertoires in COVID-19. Only in-frame clones appear in the TCRdb table, and some are missing; sequencing was by immunoSEQ multiplex PCR. The repertoire includes 130,000 to 150,000 clones, roughly 86% of them detected once, and less than 2% sits in the top ten. Sequencing was done on a sample of peripheral blood. The receptors derive from a man between 65 and 79 years old with acute or convalescent COVID-19.

This chain uses TRBV7-6 with TRBJ2-2, with a possible D match to TRBD1 (6 bases). CDR3 length equals 16 residues. CDR1 is SGHVS, CDR2 FNYEAQ, per germline. V lost 1 base and J 4 bases, leaving 13 bases between the germline ends. Here the CDR3 reads CASSLGPRGATGELFF. The CDR3 DNA reads TGTGCCAGCAGCTTAGGGCCCAGGGGTGCCACCGGGGAGCTGTTTTTT.

This sequence joins TRBV19 and TRBJ2-7; the match to TRBD1 covers 9 bases. CDR3 length: 14 amino acids. Germline values: CDR1 LNHDA, CDR2 SQIVND (reference sequence). J gave up 4 bases and V 7 bases, and 8 bases lay outside the gene matches. As DNA, the CDR3 is TGTGCCAGTATGCCGGGACAGGGTCTATACGAGCAGTACTTC. It specifies CASMPGQGLYEQYF.

This chain joins TRBV27 and TRBJ2-3; 13 bases are shared with TRBD2. Germline loops: CDR1 MNHEY, CDR2 SMNVEV (reference sequence). V gave up 9 bases and J gave up 3 bases; unmatched junction bases: 12. The CDR3 loop spans 17 amino acids. The CDR3 loop reads CARRPGTSGNGTDTQYF. Written as DNA, the CDR3 is TGTGCCAGACGTCCCGGGACTAGCGGGAACGGTACAGATACGCAGTATTTT.

This clone was recorded only once. The genes are TRBV28 and TRBJ2-7; D ambiguous. This CDR3 spans 14 amino acids. V lost 2 bases to trimming and J lost 2 bases, with 10 bases between them. Germline CDR1 MDHEN, CDR2 SYDVKM. CDR3 nucleotides: TGTGCCAGCAGTTTAAGCAGGTCTGCCTACGAGCAGTACTTC. It is translated as CASSLSRSAYEQYF.

The chain joins TRBV3-1 (or the pseudogene TRBV3-2) to TRBJ2-2; TRBD2 agrees at 10 bases. Germline lookup yields CDR1 LGHDT and CDR2 YNNKEL (reference sequence). The V and J ends lost 0 bases and 5 bases, in that order; junction bases with no gene match: 9. The CDR3 has 18 amino acids. CDR3 sequence reads: CASSQDWWLAGDTGELFF. CDR3 DNA: TGTGCCAGCAGCCAAGATTGGTGGCTAGCGGGGGATACCGGGGAGCTGTTTTTT.